The 16 T cell receptor beta chains below all came from one sample that was sequenced in a study of shared clonotypes between healthy human individuals. Generated by immunoSEQ multiplex PCR, the TCRdb table keeps only in-frame clones and is missing some. The data show about a million clones, with roughly 80% seen just once and 0.7% to 0.95% held by the top ten. Sequenced sample: memory CD4+ T cells from PBMCs. Subset in this sample: CD45RA-negative fraction. These receptors were collected from a young man in good health. Some clones in this sample may be carry-over from other donors' samples.

This chain uses TRBV5-1 with TRBJ2-3, with a weak D call TRBD1 (6 bases). The germline gives CDR1 SGHRS, CDR2 YFSETQ. CDR3 length equals 14 residues. Trimming took 4 bases from V and 6 from J, leaving 15 bases between them. The chain's CDR3 is CASSIRQAADTQYF. As DNA, the CDR3 is TGCGCCAGCAGCATTAGACAGGCCGCTGATACGCAGTATTTT.

V gene TRBV2 combines with J gene TRBJ1-2, with a tentative D call TRBD1 (5 bases). In germline, CDR1 is SNHLY, CDR2 FYNNEI. The CDR3 length is 13 residues. Between the trimmed V and J ends, which lost 1 base and 9 bases, there was a span of 12 bases. The CDR3 sequence is CASSEGAGTSYTF. The DNA of the CDR3 is TGTGCCAGCAGTGAAGGGGCAGGGACGAGCTACACCTTC.

The rearrangement uses TRBV5-1 and TRBJ2-1; TRBD1 or TRBD2 may be the D gene (5 bases each). The CDR3 is 14 residues long. V shed 3 bases and J shed 5 bases, with 12 bases lying between them. The germline gives CDR1 SGHRS, CDR2 YFSETQ. The CDR3 nucleotides are TGCGCCAGCAGCTCCCTAGCAGGGAACAATGAGCAGTTCTTC. This encodes CASSSLAGNNEQFF.

V and J are TRBV5-4 and TRBJ1-2; 12 nucleotides align to TRBD1. Germline CDR1 is SGHNT and CDR2 is YYREEE (reference sequence). This CDR3 is 17 amino acids long. With V trimmed by 4 bases and J by 8 bases, 15 bases remained unmatched. This chain's CDR3 is CASSPLLPGQGARGYTF. The CDR3 DNA reads TGTGCCAGCAGCCCCCTACTTCCGGGACAGGGGGCTCGGGGCTACACCTTC.

This clone was seen a few times. The chain employs TRBV7-9 and TRBJ1-3; D gene uncertain. V lost 4 bases and J 0 bases, leaving 7 bases between the germline ends. This CDR3 spans 14 amino acids. Germline-derived CDR1 and CDR2 are SEHNR and FQNEAQ (reference sequence). The DNA for the CDR3 is TGTGCCAGCAGCTGGACGAGCTCTGGAAACACCATATATTTT. Protein product: CASSWTSSGNTIYF.

The chain carries TRBV11-3 and TRBJ1-1, with 7 bases matching TRBD1. The CDR3 extends over 14 amino acids. Germline assignment: CDR1 SGHNT and CDR2 YENEEA. V was pared by 0 bases and J by 3 bases, with 1 base of the junction left unmatched. CDR3 amino acids: CASSLDRGYTEAFF. The CDR3 DNA follows: TGTGCCAGCAGCTTAGACAGGGGGTACACTGAAGCTTTCTTT.

DNA for the CDR3: TGTGCCAGCAGCATAGGGCGCACAGATACGCAGTATTTT. This encodes CASSIGRTDTQYF. The chain is built from TRBV7-9 and TRBJ2-3; D is ambiguous. Germline CDR1 SEHNR, CDR2 FQNEAQ (reference sequence). The CDR3 runs to 13 residues. V lost 5 bases and J 1 base, leaving 7 bases between the germline ends.

This clone was observed once. The chain is built from TRBV7-3 and TRBJ2-2, with TRBD2 matching 7 bases. This CDR3 is 16 amino acids long. The V segment lost 5 bases and the J segment 1 base; nucleotides outside the gene matches: 7. From germline, CDR1 is SGHTA and CDR2 FQGTGA. In nucleotides, the CDR3 is TGTGCCAGCAGCAGATTCGCTAGCGGGAACACCGGGGAGCTGTTTTTT. Residues: CASSRFASGNTGELFF.

The chain employs TRBV5-1 and TRBJ2-5; D may be TRBD1 (6 bases). Trimming stripped 0 bases from V and 6 bases from J, with 15 bases between. Germline assignment: CDR1 SGHRS and CDR2 YFSETQ. This CDR3 spans 15 amino acids. In nucleotides, the CDR3 is TGCGCCAGCAGCTTGGCCGGGGCAGGGGTGCAGACCCAGTACTTC. This translates into CASSLAGAGVQTQYF.

This clone has a count of ten or more. The rearrangement uses TRBV28 and TRBJ2-7; 13 bases fit TRBD2. V gave up 5 bases and J gave up 1 base; unmatched junction bases: 23. CDR3 length: 22 amino acids. Germline values: CDR1 MDHEN, CDR2 SYDVKM. CDR3 sequence reads: CASSPWGTSGKWVGELSYEQYF. The CDR3 DNA is TGTGCCAGCAGTCCGTGGGGGACTAGCGGGAAATGGGTCGGGGAATTGTCCTACGAGCAGTACTTC.

The chain carries TRBV6-1 and TRBJ2-5; possibly TRBD2 for D (6 bases). V lost 2 bases, J lost 1 base, and 11 bases lay in between. Germline V CDR1 and CDR2: MNHNS, SASEGT. The CDR3 totals 15 residues. The CDR3 DNA follows: TGTGCCAGCAGTGAATGGGGGGACCGCCAAGAGACCCAGTACTTC. It yields the protein CASSEWGDRQETQYF.

This clone was recorded only once. This chain connects TRBV5-1 to TRBJ1-2; 7 nucleotides agree with TRBD1. The V gene's germline CDR1 is SGHRS and CDR2 YFSETQ. CDR3 length: 15 residues. J gave up 10 bases and V 4 bases, and 16 bases lay outside the gene matches. CDR3 nucleotides: TGCGCCAGCAGCCAGGGGGGCGAGTTTCTAAGTGCCTACACCTTC. Protein product: CASSQGGEFLSAYTF.

The V gene is TRBV11-2, the J gene TRBJ1-4; D uncertain. Germline assignment: CDR1 SGHAT and CDR2 FQNNGV. The V and J ends lost 5 bases and 10 bases respectively, with 17 bases between them. This CDR3 has 14 amino acids. The DNA of the CDR3 is TGTGCCAGCAGCCCAGGTCGCGGTGTCGCAAAACTGTTTTTT. Translation gives CASSPGRGVAKLFF.

The chain carries TRBV6-6 and TRBJ2-5; D is ambiguous. The germline V and J ends were trimmed by 8 bases and 2 bases, with 15 bases remaining between them. Germline CDR1 reads MNHNY; CDR2 reads SVGAGI (reference sequence). The CDR3 extends over 14 amino acids. The chain's CDR3 is CASGSESFQETQYF. In nucleotides, the CDR3 is TGTGCCAGCGGCTCCGAATCGTTTCAAGAGACCCAGTACTTC.

The chain uses TRBV2 and TRBJ2-4, with D uncertain. The CDR3 runs to 11 residues. Germline V gene lookup returns CDR1 SNHLY and CDR2 FYNNEI. V was cut by 6 bases and J by 11 bases, with 11 bases left in between. This CDR3 is CASSEETVQYF. The CDR3, as DNA: TGTGCCAGCAGCGAGGAGACGGTTCAGTACTTC.

The rearrangement uses TRBV5-1 and TRBJ2-5, with 8 bases aligning to TRBD1. This CDR3 comprises 14 residues. After removal of 1 base from V and 5 bases from J, the junction contained 4 bases not matched to a gene. The germline gives CDR1 SGHRS, CDR2 YFSETQ. The CDR3 loop reads CASSLLRQGETQYF. The CDR3 coding sequence is TGCGCCAGCAGCTTGTTACGACAGGGGGAGACCCAGTACTTC.